Sequencing of this T cell receptor (beta chain) was carried out in a study of shared clonotypes between healthy human individuals. Overall study findings and caveats: Generation of non-shared clonotypes was less probable than generation of clonotypes shared by all four donors.

Comment on this clone: The target antigen is unknown.

CDR1 is MNHEY and CDR2 is SMNVEV in the germline V gene (reference sequence). Between the trimmed V and J ends, which lost 7 bases and 0 bases, there was a span of 25 bases. The CDR3 length is 19 residues. The method was immunoSEQ multiplex PCR; TCRdb's version includes in-frame clones alone and lacks a portion of them. The table records more than 1 million clones, approximately 80% of them present only once. Specimen: memory CD4+ T cells from PBMCs. Subset here: CD45RA-negative fraction. This rearrangement joins TRBV27 to TRBJ1-5, with D perhaps TRBD1 (6 bases). The receptor was isolated from a man between 18 and 29 years old in good health. Some clones in this sample may be carry-over from other donors' samples. CDR3 sequence: CASILGRTEDLYSNQPQHF. DNA of the CDR3: TGTGCCAGCATCCTAGGTAGGACAGAGGACCTATATAGCAATCAGCCCCAGCATTTT.